These T cell receptor beta chains were read from a single sample in a study of TIL therapy for anti-PD-1-resistant metastatic lung cancer. Clones were sequenced by immunoSEQ multiplex PCR, and TCRdb holds only the in-frame ones, with some missing. The sample records tens of thousands of clones, approximately 77% being singletons. Sequenced here: tumor tissue, sampled at baseline. These receptors were obtained from a person aged 25 to 85 with non-small cell lung cancer. Each CDR3 is given with its conserved first and last residue. The order of the fields is D gene, J gene, clone size, V gene, CDR3 protein, CDR3 DNA. D genes are given only for firm matches. Clone size is shown for a subset of rows, as once, few, many or a class of expanded clone.

d_call: TRBD1
j_call: TRBJ2-7
clone_size: few
v_call: TRBV5-4
cdr3_aa: CASSPGQGRSYEQYF
cdr3_nt: TGTGCCAGCAGCCCGGGACAGGGGAGGTCCTACGAGCAGTACTTC

d_call: .
j_call: TRBJ1-3
clone_size: few
v_call: TRBV5-4
cdr3_aa: CASSPSRDPSGNTIYF
cdr3_nt: TGTGCCAGCAGCCCTTCCCGGGATCCCTCTGGAAACACCATATATTTT

d_call: .
j_call: TRBJ1-6
clone_size: .
v_call: TRBV9
cdr3_aa: CASSATQAHNSPLHF
cdr3_nt: TGTGCCAGCAGCGCCACCCAGGCCCATAATTCACCCCTCCACTTT

d_call: .
j_call: TRBJ2-7
clone_size: .
v_call: TRBV7-8
cdr3_aa: CASSSRGTVTYEQYF
cdr3_nt: TGTGCCAGCAGCTCCCGGGGAACTGTAACCTACGAGCAGTACTTC

d_call: TRBD1
j_call: TRBJ2-5
clone_size: .
v_call: TRBV5-4
cdr3_aa: CASSYAGTGQETQYF
cdr3_nt: TGTGCCAGCAGCTACGCCGGGACAGGGCAAGAGACCCAGTACTTC

d_call: TRBD1
j_call: TRBJ1-4
clone_size: .
v_call: TRBV5-1
cdr3_aa: CASSLWGQGNRGEKLFF
cdr3_nt: TGCGCCAGCAGCTTGTGGGGACAGGGGAATCGTGGTGAAAAACTGTTTTTT

d_call: .
j_call: TRBJ2-3
clone_size: .
v_call: TRBV2
cdr3_aa: CASSRLADTQYF
cdr3_nt: TGTGCCAGCAGTAGACTAGCAGATACGCAGTATTTT

d_call: .
j_call: TRBJ1-1
clone_size: few
v_call: TRBV19
cdr3_aa: CASSMTWTNTEAFF
cdr3_nt: TGTGCCAGTAGTATGACTTGGACGAACACTGAAGCTTTCTTT

d_call: TRBD2
j_call: TRBJ2-7
clone_size: once
v_call: TRBV7-2
cdr3_aa: CASSHRGAGGYEQYF
cdr3_nt: TGTGCCAGCAGCCACCGGGGAGCGGGGGGCTACGAGCAGTACTTC

d_call: .
j_call: TRBJ2-5
clone_size: .
v_call: TRBV21-1
cdr3_aa: CASSNPRRTSGAFKETQYF
cdr3_nt: TGTGCCAGCAGCAATCCCCGCCGGACTAGCGGGGCCTTCAAAGAGACCCAGTACTTC

d_call: TRBD2
j_call: TRBJ2-7
clone_size: .
v_call: TRBV10-3
cdr3_aa: CATLAGYPYEQYF
cdr3_nt: TGTGCCACTTTAGCGGGGTACCCCTACGAGCAGTACTTC

d_call: TRBD1
j_call: TRBJ1-2
clone_size: few
v_call: TRBV19
cdr3_aa: CASNFQHYGTGNGYTF
cdr3_nt: TGTGCCAGTAATTTCCAACATTACGGGACAGGGAACGGCTACACCTTC

d_call: TRBD2
j_call: TRBJ2-1
clone_size: .
v_call: TRBV7-7
cdr3_aa: CASSLGPSGGAIGEQFF
cdr3_nt: TGTGCTAGCAGCTTAGGCCCTAGCGGGGGGGCCATTGGTGAGCAGTTCTTC

d_call: .
j_call: TRBJ2-3
clone_size: once
v_call: TRBV5-4
cdr3_aa: CASSRRQLDTQYF
cdr3_nt: TGTGCCAGCAGCAGAAGACAGTTAGATACGCAGTATTTT

d_call: TRBD1
j_call: TRBJ2-7
clone_size: .
v_call: TRBV6-5
cdr3_aa: CASTTGQGGNEQYF
cdr3_nt: TGTGCCAGCACCACGGGACAGGGAGGAAACGAGCAGTACTTC

d_call: TRBD1
j_call: TRBJ1-4
clone_size: .
v_call: TRBV5-1
cdr3_aa: CASSRDRGEKLFF
cdr3_nt: TGCGCCAGCTCCCGGGACAGAGGTGAAAAACTGTTTTTT

d_call: .
j_call: TRBJ1-1
clone_size: .
v_call: TRBV6-5
cdr3_aa: CASSYQGGGTEAFF
cdr3_nt: TGTGCCAGCAGTTATCAAGGGGGGGGCACTGAAGCTTTCTTT

d_call: .
j_call: TRBJ2-6
clone_size: .
v_call: TRBV2
cdr3_aa: CASSDQISGANVLTF
cdr3_nt: TGTGCCAGCAGTGACCAAATTTCTGGGGCCAACGTCCTGACTTTC

d_call: .
j_call: TRBJ1-2
clone_size: .
v_call: TRBV2
cdr3_aa: CASDTDGNYGYTF
cdr3_nt: TGTGCCAGCGATACGGACGGAAACTATGGCTACACCTTC

d_call: .
j_call: TRBJ1-2
clone_size: .
v_call: TRBV10-3
cdr3_aa: CAISVVLAGARSRAIAF
cdr3_nt: TGTGCCATCAGTGTTGTCTTGGCAGGGGCCCGGTCCCGGGCTATCGCCTTC

d_call: .
j_call: TRBJ2-7
clone_size: few
v_call: TRBV7-9
cdr3_aa: CASSLVRIPYEQYF
cdr3_nt: TGTGCCAGCAGCTTAGTGCGGATACCCTACGAGCAGTACTTC

d_call: .
j_call: TRBJ2-2
clone_size: large
v_call: TRBV21-1
cdr3_aa: CASSKEGANTGELFF
cdr3_nt: TGTGCCAGCAGCAAAGAGGGGGCGAACACCGGGGAGCTGTTTTTT

d_call: .
j_call: TRBJ2-2
clone_size: .
v_call: TRBV4-1
cdr3_aa: CASSQNNYAGKTGELFF
cdr3_nt: TGCGCCAGCAGCCAAAATAACTACGCCGGGAAGACCGGGGAGCTGTTTTTT

d_call: .
j_call: TRBJ1-4
clone_size: .
v_call: TRBV19
cdr3_aa: CASSSPKGSNEKLFF
cdr3_nt: TGTGCCAGTAGTAGCCCGAAGGGCTCTAATGAAAAACTGTTTTTT

d_call: TRBD1
j_call: TRBJ2-1
clone_size: .
v_call: TRBV12-5
cdr3_aa: CASGLDTGGGQFF
cdr3_nt: TGTGCTAGTGGTTTGGACACAGGGGGAGGGCAGTTCTTC

d_call: .
j_call: TRBJ2-3
clone_size: .
v_call: TRBV9
cdr3_aa: CASSVVGRGGGGPSTDTQYF
cdr3_nt: TGTGCCAGCAGCGTAGTGGGCAGGGGCGGTGGAGGACCTAGCACAGATACGCAGTATTTT

d_call: TRBD1
j_call: TRBJ2-5
clone_size: .
v_call: TRBV19
cdr3_aa: CASSPGAGGSFQETQYF
cdr3_nt: TGTGCCAGTAGCCCTGGGGCAGGGGGTTCATTCCAAGAGACCCAGTACTTC

d_call: .
j_call: TRBJ1-1
clone_size: .
v_call: TRBV6-4
cdr3_aa: CASRKTVNTEAFF
cdr3_nt: TGTGCCAGCAGGAAGACAGTGAACACTGAAGCTTTCTTT

d_call: .
j_call: TRBJ2-5
clone_size: once
v_call: TRBV7-3
cdr3_aa: CASSQQTGETQYF
cdr3_nt: TGTGCCAGCAGCCAACAGACTGGAGAGACCCAGTACTTC

d_call: TRBD2
j_call: TRBJ2-3
clone_size: .
v_call: TRBV13
cdr3_aa: CASSHLTPLAGGVTQYF
cdr3_nt: TGTGCCAGCAGCCACCTGACTCCTCTAGCGGGGGGTGTCACGCAGTATTTT

d_call: TRBD2
j_call: TRBJ2-2
clone_size: .
v_call: TRBV5-1
cdr3_aa: CASSGGLAVTGELFF
cdr3_nt: TGCGCCAGCAGCGGGGGACTAGCGGTCACCGGGGAGCTGTTTTTT

d_call: TRBD1
j_call: TRBJ1-5
clone_size: .
v_call: TRBV2
cdr3_aa: CASSATGRNQPQHF
cdr3_nt: TGTGCCAGCAGCGCGACAGGGCGGAATCAGCCCCAGCATTTT

d_call: TRBD2
j_call: TRBJ2-3
clone_size: .
v_call: TRBV6-4
cdr3_aa: CASSVSGGATDTQYF
cdr3_nt: TGTGCCAGCAGTGTTAGCGGGGGGGCCACAGATACGCAGTATTTT

d_call: .
j_call: TRBJ1-2
clone_size: few
v_call: TRBV6-5
cdr3_aa: CASSQLGTAGYTF
cdr3_nt: TGTGCCAGCAGCCAACTCGGGACTGCTGGCTACACCTTC

d_call: .
j_call: TRBJ1-4
clone_size: .
v_call: TRBV9
cdr3_aa: CASSVGIEATNEKLFF
cdr3_nt: TGTGCCAGCAGCGTAGGGATAGAAGCAACTAATGAAAAACTGTTTTTT

d_call: TRBD2
j_call: TRBJ2-4
clone_size: .
v_call: TRBV13
cdr3_aa: CASSSSSGVRNIQYF
cdr3_nt: TGTGCCAGCAGCTCCTCTAGCGGGGTTAGGAACATTCAGTACTTC

d_call: .
j_call: TRBJ2-7
clone_size: .
v_call: TRBV7-7
cdr3_aa: CASSLGSGGQSYEQYF
cdr3_nt: TGTGCCAGCAGCTTAGGTAGTGGGGGTCAGTCCTACGAGCAGTACTTC

d_call: .
j_call: TRBJ1-1
clone_size: .
v_call: TRBV29-1
cdr3_aa: CSGLTLNTEAFF
cdr3_nt: TGCAGCGGGTTAACTTTGAACACTGAAGCTTTCTTT